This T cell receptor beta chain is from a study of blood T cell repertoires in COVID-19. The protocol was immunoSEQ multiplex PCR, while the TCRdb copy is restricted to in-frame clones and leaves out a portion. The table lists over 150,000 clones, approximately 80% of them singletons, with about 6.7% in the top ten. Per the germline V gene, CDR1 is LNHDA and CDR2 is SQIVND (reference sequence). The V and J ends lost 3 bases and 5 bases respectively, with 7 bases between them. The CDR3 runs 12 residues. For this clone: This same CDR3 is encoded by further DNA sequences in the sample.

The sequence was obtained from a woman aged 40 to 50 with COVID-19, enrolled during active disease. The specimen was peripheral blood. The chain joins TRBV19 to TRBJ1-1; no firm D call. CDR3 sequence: CASSIGLTEAFF. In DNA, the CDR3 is TGTGCCAGTAGTATCGGGTTAACTGAAGCTTTCTTT.